Following are 29 T cell receptor beta chains from one sample sequenced in a study of cytomegalovirus exposure and HLA in healthy donors. Profiled with immunoSEQ multiplex PCR; TCRdb holds only in-frame clones, not every one. The data contain about 65,000 clones, around 96% of them seen just once; the ten biggest clones take up 4% to 5.5%. The sequencing sample was made of PBMCs. The receptors derive from a man aged 18 to 29 in good health and CMV-seropositive.

V gene TRBV11-2 combines with J gene TRBJ2-7, with TRBD1 as a possible D gene (6 bases). This CDR3 comprises 12 residues. The ends were cut back, 0 bases at V and 13 bases at J, with 13 bases in the middle. Germline CDR1 reads SGHAT; CDR2 reads FQNNGV. As DNA, the CDR3 is TGTGCCAGCAGCTTAGAAGGCAGGGGTTTTTACTTC. Translation: CASSLEGRGFYF. The whole variable domain, filled in from reference TRBV11-2 and TRBJ2-7, reads EAGVAQSPRYKIIEKRQSVAFWCNPISGHATLYWYQQILGQGPKLLIQFQNNGVVDDSQLPKDRFSAERLKGVDSTLKIQPAKLEDSAVYLCASSLEGRGFYFGPGTRLTVT.

The V call is TRBV7-8, the J call TRBJ2-1, with 15 positions matching TRBD2. Losses at the gene ends were 4 bases for V and 7 bases for J; bases not matched to a gene: 5. The CDR3 totals 16 residues. CDR1 is SGHVS and CDR2 is FQNEAQ in the germline V gene. The chain's CDR3 is CASSSKGLAGGNEQFF. DNA of the CDR3: TGTGCCAGCAGCTCCAAGGGACTAGCGGGAGGAAATGAGCAGTTCTTC.

This clone showed up just a few times. The V call is TRBV18, the J call TRBJ2-2; 8 nucleotides line up with TRBD2. This CDR3 has 16 amino acids. The ends lost 3 bases at V and 4 bases at J; junction bases unmatched: 7. The V gene's germline CDR1 is KGHSH and CDR2 LQKENI. The CDR3 DNA reads as TGTGCCAGCTCACCTCGCCTCAGCGGGGGCACCGGGGAGCTGTTTTTT. Its protein is CASSPRLSGGTGELFF.

This clone was seen a single time. The rearrangement links TRBV6-1 to TRBJ2-1; 9 bases fit TRBD1. Germline CDR1 reads MNHNS; CDR2 reads SASEGT. J was trimmed by 4 bases and V by 0 bases; bases with no gene match: 4. This CDR3 is 16 amino acids long. The CDR3 DNA reads TGTGCCAGCAGTGAAGCGTCCGGACAGGGGTACAATGAGCAGTTCTTC. It is translated as CASSEASGQGYNEQFF.

CDR3 in DNA: TGTGCCAGCAGCCACAGGGATGTCACTGAAGCTTTCTTT. It specifies CASSHRDVTEAFF. The chain is built from TRBV7-9 and TRBJ1-1; a weak D match, TRBD1 (6 bases). In germline, CDR1 is SEHNR, CDR2 FQNEAQ (reference sequence). V was pared by 5 bases and J by 4 bases, with 11 bases between. CDR3 length: 13 residues.

The rearrangement links TRBV19 to TRBJ1-2; the match to TRBD1 covers 7 bases. V was clipped by 4 bases and J by 6 bases; unmatched bases: 5. CDR1 and CDR2 (germline): LNHDA, SQIVND (reference sequence). There are 13 residues in the CDR3. CDR3 loop: CASSTDRRHGYTF. Written as DNA, the CDR3 is TGTGCCAGTAGTACGGACAGGCGACATGGCTACACCTTC. Full variable domain (remainder filled in from reference TRBV19 and TRBJ1-2): DGGITQSPKYLFRKEGQNVTLSCEQNLNHDAMYWYRQDPGQGLRLIYYSQIVNDFQKGDIAEGYSVSREKKESFPLTVTSAQKNPTAFYLCASSTDRRHGYTFGSGTRLTVV.

V gene TRBV4-3 combines with J gene TRBJ1-2; D is perhaps TRBD1 (5 bases). The CDR3 has 15 residues. Per the germline V gene, CDR1 is LGHNA and CDR2 is YSLEER. The V end lost 0 bases, the J end lost 8 bases, and 16 bases lay between the germline ends. The CDR3 bases are TGCGCCAGCAGCCAAGAGGACCAGGGTGGTAAGGGCTACACCTTC. Translated, it gives CASSQEDQGGKGYTF.

The chain is built from TRBV28 and TRBJ2-5, with 11 bases identical to TRBD2. The germline gives CDR1 MDHEN, CDR2 SYDVKM. The J segment lost 4 bases and the V segment lost 1 base, leaving 8 bases of the junction unmatched. There are 17 residues in the CDR3. For the CDR3, the DNA is TGTGCCAGCAGTTTATCCTCGATAGCGGGAGGGCCAGAGACCCAGTACTTC. Protein sequence: CASSLSSIAGGPETQYF.

The chain joins TRBV11-2 to TRBJ2-1, with D possibly matching TRBD1 (6 bases). Germline CDR1 is SGHAT and CDR2 is FQNNGV. The CDR3 is made up of 15 amino acids. V was pared by 4 bases and J by 12 bases, with 22 bases between. CDR3 bases: TGTGCCAGCAGCTCCGACGGGACATCCTTTAGTAGGCAGTTCTTC. It is translated as CASSSDGTSFSRQFF.

The chain carries TRBV5-1 and TRBJ1-2; TRBD1 matches 10 bases. The CDR3 covers 18 residues. Germline-derived CDR1 and CDR2 are SGHRS and YFSETQ. Trimming cost V 2 bases and J 4 bases; bases outside gene matches: 14. The CDR3: CASSFSYGTGAGGYGYTF. CDR3 DNA: TGCGCCAGCAGCTTCTCATATGGGACAGGGGCAGGGGGCTATGGCTACACCTTC. The full variable domain, rest sourced from reference TRBV5-1 and TRBJ1-2, is KAGVTQTPRYLIKTRGQQVTLSCSPISGHRSVSWYQQTPGQGLQFLFEYFSETQRNKGNFPGRFSGRQFSNSRSEMNVSTLELGDSALYLCASSFSYGTGAGGYGYTFGSGTRLTVV.

The genes are TRBV25-1 and TRBJ2-3; D possibly corresponds to TRBD2 (7 bases). The CDR3 runs 17 residues. V gave up 1 base and J gave up 4 bases, with 18 bases separating them. In germline, CDR1 is MGHDK, CDR2 SYGVNS. CDR3 sequence reads: CASSESVGGGSPDTQYF. Here the CDR3 DNA reads TGTGCCAGCAGTGAATCAGTCGGGGGCGGGAGCCCAGATACGCAGTATTTT.

The V gene is TRBV7-9, the J gene TRBJ2-7; D is possibly TRBD2 (5 bases). Germline CDR1 reads SEHNR; CDR2 reads FQNEAQ (reference sequence). The CDR3 spans 13 residues. Trimming pared 1 base from V and 7 bases from J, leaving 11 bases between. In DNA, the CDR3 is TGTGCCAGCAGCTTAGGCCCGGGATCGGAGCAGTACTTC. Translation: CASSLGPGSEQYF.

This clone was seen a single time. The J gene is TRBJ2-7, the V gene TRBV2; D possibly corresponds to TRBD1 (5 bases). CDR3 size: 15 residues. Germline V gene sequence: CDR1 SNHLY, CDR2 FYNNEI. Trimming shortened V by 6 bases and J by 2 bases, and 17 bases separated the two germline ends. CDR3 loop: CASSGLNRPTYEQYF. The DNA for the CDR3 is TGTGCCAGCAGCGGCCTTAACAGGCCGACCTACGAGCAGTACTTC.

This chain joins TRBV28 and TRBJ2-1, with TRBD2 matching over 13 bases. Germline V gene lookup returns CDR1 MDHEN and CDR2 SYDVKM. The CDR3 is 15 residues long. V lost 2 bases, J lost 9 bases, and 4 bases stayed unmatched. The CDR3 DNA follows: TGTGCCAGCAGTTTACGACTAGCGGGAGGAGGTGAGCAGTTCTTC. It encodes CASSLRLAGGGEQFF. The full variable domain, rest sourced from reference TRBV28 and TRBJ2-1, is DVKVTQSSRYLVKRTGEKVFLECVQDMDHENMFWYRQDPGLGLRLIYFSYDVKMKEKGDIPEGYSVSREKKERFSLILESASTNQTSMYLCASSLRLAGGGEQFFGPGTRLTVL.

The chain couples TRBV30 to TRBJ2-7; TRBD1 matches at 8 bases. This CDR3 has 11 residues. The V gene's germline CDR1 is GTSNPN and CDR2 SVGIG (reference sequence). The V and J ends lost 7 bases and 3 bases, in that order; junction bases with no gene match: 2. The CDR3 is CASGQGYEQYF. In DNA form, the CDR3 reads TGTGCCTCTGGACAGGGCTACGAGCAGTACTTC.

The rearrangement uses TRBV5-1 and TRBJ2-7, with TRBD2 matching 9 bases. Unmatched junction bases numbered 9, after V lost 3 bases and J lost 5 bases. The CDR3 sequence is 15 residues long. Germline lookup yields CDR1 SGHRS and CDR2 YFSETQ. The CDR3 region is CASSSRSGRFDEQYF. The CDR3 region has the DNA TGCGCCAGCAGCTCTCGAAGCGGGAGGTTCGACGAGCAGTACTTC.

This sequence joins TRBV6-5 and TRBJ2-1; D is uncertain. The germline V gene has CDR1 MNHEY and CDR2 SVGAGI. The CDR3 totals 13 residues. V was pared by 5 bases and J by 7 bases, with 12 bases between. The DNA for the CDR3 is TGTGCCAGCAGTGACTGGCAGGCGAATGAGCAGTTCTTC. Translation gives CASSDWQANEQFF.

V is TRBV7-9 and J is TRBJ2-5; TRBD2 might be the D (5 bases). From germline, CDR1 is SEHNR and CDR2 FQNEAQ (reference sequence). This CDR3 has 15 residues. Trimming pared 0 bases from V and 5 bases from J, leaving 13 bases between. The CDR3 is CASSLAYASRETQYF. The CDR3 nucleotides are TGTGCCAGCAGCTTAGCGTACGCTAGCAGGGAGACCCAGTACTTC.

The chain employs TRBV7-2 and TRBJ1-5, with D unclear. The CDR3 has 15 amino acids. Trimming removed 4 bases from V and 3 bases from J, with 13 bases in between. Germline assignment: CDR1 SGHTA and CDR2 FQGNSA. Here the CDR3 DNA reads TGTGCCAGCAGCTCCTCAACAGCCAACAATCAGCCCCAGCATTTT. Amino acid sequence: CASSSSTANNQPQHF.

The chain has TRBV6-1 and TRBJ1-5, with D unresolved. Germline CDR1 and CDR2: MNHNS and SASEGT. The CDR3 runs 11 residues. Between the trimmed V and J ends, which lost 7 bases and 5 bases, there was a span of 6 bases. CDR3: CASMRDQPQHF. CDR3 bases: TGTGCCAGCATGAGGGATCAGCCCCAGCATTTT.

This clone was observed once. The V call is TRBV30, the J call TRBJ2-5, with 7 bases lining up with TRBD2. The CDR3 runs to 12 residues. The trim removed 7 bases at V and 2 bases at J, leaving 4 bases unmatched. In germline, CDR1 is GTSNPN, CDR2 SVGIG (reference sequence). The CDR3 nucleotides are TGTGCCTTTGGCGGGGGACAAGAGACCCAGTACTTC. This codes for CAFGGGQETQYF.

The sample holds one count of this clone. This chain joins TRBV7-6 and TRBJ2-3, with 11 positions matching TRBD2. Germline CDR1 and CDR2: SGHVS and FNYEAQ. V gave up 4 bases and J gave up 2 bases; unmatched junction bases: 17. There are 20 residues in the CDR3. The CDR3 sequence: CASSSPRLAGGRGLTDTQYF. The CDR3 coding sequence is TGTGCCAGCAGCTCCCCTAGGCTAGCGGGAGGTCGTGGCCTCACAGATACGCAGTATTTT. Looking up the rest from reference TRBV7-6 and TRBJ2-3 gives the full variable domain: GAGVSQSPRYKVTKRGQDVALRCDPISGHVSLYWYRQALGQGPEFLTYFNYEAQQDKSGLPNDRFSAERPEGSISTLTIQRTEQRDSAMYRCASSSPRLAGGRGLTDTQYFGPGTRLTVL.

The chain uses TRBV28 and TRBJ1-6; D perhaps matches TRBD1 (6 bases). Germline V gene lookup returns CDR1 MDHEN and CDR2 SYDVKM. The CDR3 contains 18 residues. V was pared by 4 bases and J by 3 bases, with 19 bases between. CDR3 loop: CASSYSGLTGSYNSPLHF. The CDR3 DNA follows: TGTGCCAGCAGTTACAGCGGATTAACAGGGAGCTATAATTCACCCCTCCACTTT.

This clone has only one observation. The chain couples TRBV7-8 to TRBJ1-1, with D hard to call. Deletions cut 3 bases from V and 10 bases from J, with 12 bases between. The germline CDR1 and CDR2 sequences are SGHVS and FQNEAQ. The CDR3 contains 12 residues. The CDR3 nucleotides read TGTGCCAGCAGCTTGGGGAACGGGGTAGCTTTCTTT. This translates into CASSLGNGVAFF.

The gene calls are TRBV19 and TRBJ1-2; D gene ambiguous. This CDR3 contains 14 residues. Trimming stripped 6 bases from V and 0 bases from J, with 11 bases between. Germline CDR1 and CDR2: LNHDA and SQIVND (reference sequence). As DNA, the CDR3 is TGTGCCAGTAGCTCGATCAACACTAACTATGGCTACACCTTC. Translating it yields CASSSINTNYGYTF.

The CDR3 region is CASSEVGVWEQGYTF. The CDR3, as DNA: TGTGCCAGCAGTGAAGTCGGGGTGTGGGAGCAAGGCTACACCTTC. The rearrangement uses TRBV2 and TRBJ1-2; D is ambiguous. Germline CDR1 reads SNHLY; CDR2 reads FYNNEI. CDR3 length equals 15 residues. V lost 1 base and J 8 bases, leaving 17 bases between the germline ends. The full variable domain, rest sourced from reference TRBV2 and TRBJ1-2, is EPEVTQTPSHQVTQMGQEVILRCVPISNHLYFYWYRQILGQKVEFLVSFYNNEISEKSEIFDDQFSVERPDGSNFTLKIRSTKLEDSAMYFCASSEVGVWEQGYTFGSGTRLTVV.

V and J are TRBV30 and TRBJ2-3, with 15 bases matching TRBD2. Germline lookup yields CDR1 GTSNPN and CDR2 SVGIG (reference sequence). Trimming took 5 bases from V and 3 from J; bases not matched to a gene: 9. This CDR3 contains 17 residues. The CDR3 here is CAWQGLAGGGRTDTQYF. CDR3 nucleotide sequence: TGTGCCTGGCAAGGACTAGCGGGAGGGGGTCGGACAGATACGCAGTATTTT.

The chain joins TRBV11-3 to TRBJ2-4; D unresolved. The CDR3 has 14 residues. Deletions cut 1 base from V and 7 bases from J, with 11 bases between. Germline V gene sequence: CDR1 SGHNT, CDR2 YENEEA. CDR3 nucleotide sequence: TGTGCCAGCAGCTTAGTTGGCTTTCTCAACATTCAGTACTTC. Its translation: CASSLVGFLNIQYF.

The gene calls are TRBV7-8 and TRBJ1-6; D is perhaps TRBD1 (6 bases). V shed 3 bases and J shed 5 bases, with 20 bases lying between them. The CDR3 is 18 residues long. The germline V gene encodes CDR1 SGHVS and CDR2 FQNEAQ. The CDR3 protein is CASSFGGGTVSDNSPLHF. In DNA, the CDR3 is TGTGCCAGCAGCTTTGGGGGGGGCACCGTATCGGATAATTCACCCCTCCACTTT.